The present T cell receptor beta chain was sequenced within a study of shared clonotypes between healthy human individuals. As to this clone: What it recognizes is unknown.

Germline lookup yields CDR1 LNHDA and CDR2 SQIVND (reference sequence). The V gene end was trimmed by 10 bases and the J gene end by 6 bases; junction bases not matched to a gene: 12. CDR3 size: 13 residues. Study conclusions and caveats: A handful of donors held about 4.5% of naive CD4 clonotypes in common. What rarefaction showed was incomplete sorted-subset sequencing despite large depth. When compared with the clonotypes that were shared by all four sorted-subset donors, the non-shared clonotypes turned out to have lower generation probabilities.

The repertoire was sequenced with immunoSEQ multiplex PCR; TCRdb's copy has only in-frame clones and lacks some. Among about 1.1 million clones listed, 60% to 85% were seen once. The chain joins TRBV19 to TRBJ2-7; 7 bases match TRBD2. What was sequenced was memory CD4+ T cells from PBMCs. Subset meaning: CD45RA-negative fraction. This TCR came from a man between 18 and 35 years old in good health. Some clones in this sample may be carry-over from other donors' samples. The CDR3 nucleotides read TGTGCCACCCCAGGCGGGAGCGGAGGCGAGCAGTACTTC. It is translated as CATPGGSGGEQYF.